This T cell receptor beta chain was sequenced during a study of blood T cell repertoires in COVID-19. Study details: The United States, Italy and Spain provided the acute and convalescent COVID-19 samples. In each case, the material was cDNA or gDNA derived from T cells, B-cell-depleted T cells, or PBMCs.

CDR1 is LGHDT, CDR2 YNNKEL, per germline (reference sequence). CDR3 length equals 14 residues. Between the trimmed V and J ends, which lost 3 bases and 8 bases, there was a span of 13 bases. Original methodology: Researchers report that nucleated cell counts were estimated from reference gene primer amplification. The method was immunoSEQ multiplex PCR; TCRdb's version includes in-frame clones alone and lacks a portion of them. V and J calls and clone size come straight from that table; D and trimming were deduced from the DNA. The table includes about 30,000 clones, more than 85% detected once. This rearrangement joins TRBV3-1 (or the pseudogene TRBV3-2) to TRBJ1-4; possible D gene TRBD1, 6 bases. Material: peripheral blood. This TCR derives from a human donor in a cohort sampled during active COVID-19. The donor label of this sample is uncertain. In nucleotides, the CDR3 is TGTGCCAGCAGCCATATCGGACAGCCAGAAAAACTGTTTTTT. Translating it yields CASSHIGQPEKLFF.